Listed below are T cell receptor beta chains from one sample, sequenced in a study of T cell responses to AZD1222 COVID-19 vaccine. Method: immunoSEQ multiplex PCR; TCRdb's copy keeps in-frame clones and lacks some. The sample includes about 130,000 clones, approximately 83% seen only once; the top ten take 1.5% to 2%. Here the sequenced sample was peripheral blood, taken on day 0 of AZD1222 vaccination. All receptors derive from an adult in good health. Each CDR3 is given with its conserved first and last residue. A D gene is named only where the DNA matches it firmly. Some rows have no size entry. The others give once, few or many, or a class for an expanded clone.

DNA: TGTGCCAGCAGGGAGGGGTATAGCAATCAGCCCCAGCATTTT; CDR3: CASREGYSNQPQHF; size: .; J: TRBJ1-5; V: TRBV6-5; D: .
DNA: TGCGCCAGCAGGCCCGCTTCGGGACAGAACGTTTATGGCTACACCTTC; CDR3: CASRPASGQNVYGYTF; size: .; J: TRBJ1-2; V: TRBV4-3; D: TRBD1
DNA: TGTGCCACCCTTTCTTCGACCGGTAACTATGGCTACACCTTC; CDR3: CATLSSTGNYGYTF; size: .; J: TRBJ1-2; V: TRBV6-5; D: .
DNA: TGTGCCAGCAATAACCGGGACGGACTCCTCAGCTCCTACGAGCAGTACTTC; CDR3: CASNNRDGLLSSYEQYF; size: .; J: TRBJ2-7; V: TRBV21-1; D: .
DNA: TGTGCCACCAGCACACAGGATATGTCCTATAATTCACCCCTCCACTTT; CDR3: CATSTQDMSYNSPLHF; size: .; J: TRBJ1-6; V: TRBV15; D: .
DNA: TGTGCCAGCCGGGACTTCTCTGGAAACACCATATATTTT; CDR3: CASRDFSGNTIYF; size: .; J: TRBJ1-3; V: TRBV3-1/TRBV3-2; D: .
DNA: TGTGCCAGCAGTTTCTCCCTTGAGGCGGTTTCGTTAGATACGCAGTATTTT; CDR3: CASSFSLEAVSLDTQYF; size: .; J: TRBJ2-3; V: TRBV27; D: .
DNA: TGTGCCAGGGGGCGGACAGGGATGAACACCATATATTTT; CDR3: CARGRTGMNTIYF; size: .; J: TRBJ1-3; V: TRBV7-9; D: TRBD1
DNA: TGTGCCAGCAGCTTGCGGCACAACTATGGCTACACCTTC; CDR3: CASSLRHNYGYTF; size: .; J: TRBJ1-2; V: TRBV5-5; D: .
DNA: TGTGCCACCAGCAGAGCAGGGGAAAAGGGCTATGGCTACACCTTC; CDR3: CATSRAGEKGYGYTF; size: once; J: TRBJ1-2; V: TRBV15; D: .
DNA: TGCGCCAGCAGCCTGGAACAGGGGTACGGCTACACCTTC; CDR3: CASSLEQGYGYTF; size: .; J: TRBJ1-2; V: TRBV4-1; D: TRBD1
DNA: TGTGCCTGGAGTGTACCAGGATTGAGCAATCAGCCCCAGCATTTT; CDR3: CAWSVPGLSNQPQHF; size: .; J: TRBJ1-5; V: TRBV30; D: .
DNA: TGTGCCAGCTCACCAGATCACAGGCCTGGCTATGGCTACACCTTC; CDR3: CASSPDHRPGYGYTF; size: .; J: TRBJ1-2; V: TRBV18; D: .
DNA: TGTGCCAGTATCCCAAGGGGAAAAGGGCCCCTTGATACGCAGTATTTT; CDR3: CASIPRGKGPLDTQYF; size: few; J: TRBJ2-3; V: TRBV19; D: .
DNA: TGTGCCAGCACCCGGGACAGGGGAGTTGGAGACTATGGCTACACCTTC; CDR3: CASTRDRGVGDYGYTF; size: .; J: TRBJ1-2; V: TRBV2; D: TRBD1
DNA: TGTGCCAGCAGTTCAACGGACAGGATTAATGAAAAACTGTTTTTT; CDR3: CASSSTDRINEKLFF; size: .; J: TRBJ1-4; V: TRBV6-6; D: TRBD1
DNA: TGCGCCAGCAACTACGGGGGACAAGAGACCCAGTACTTC; CDR3: CASNYGGQETQYF; size: .; J: TRBJ2-5; V: TRBV5-1; D: .
DNA: TGTGCCAGCAGCTTAGCAGGGGTGGGCGGCTACACCTTC; CDR3: CASSLAGVGGYTF; size: few; J: TRBJ1-2; V: TRBV7-8; D: .
DNA: TGTGCCAGCAGCTTGGAGGGGTCCAATGAGCAGTTCTTC; CDR3: CASSLEGSNEQFF; size: .; J: TRBJ2-1; V: TRBV11-1; D: .
DNA: TGCGCCAGCAGCCAAGCCGGGGGGGCTTTGAGTGAGCAGTTCTTC; CDR3: CASSQAGGALSEQFF; size: .; J: TRBJ2-1; V: TRBV4-1; D: TRBD2
DNA: TGTGCCAGCAGCACCAATCAGCCCCAGCATTTT; CDR3: CASSTNQPQHF; size: .; J: TRBJ1-5; V: TRBV28; D: .
DNA: TGTGCCTGGAGTGTCCTCAGGGGGCGCGTAAGTGGCTACACCTTC; CDR3: CAWSVLRGRVSGYTF; size: .; J: TRBJ1-2; V: TRBV30; D: TRBD1
DNA: TGTGCCAGCAGCCAAGCTTTCTATAATGAGCAGTTCTTC; CDR3: CASSQAFYNEQFF; size: once; J: TRBJ2-1; V: TRBV14; D: .
DNA: TGTGCCAGCAGCTTGGGACAGGGGTTTCTGGGCAATCAGCCCCAGCATTTT; CDR3: CASSLGQGFLGNQPQHF; size: .; J: TRBJ1-5; V: TRBV7-9; D: TRBD1
DNA: TGTGCCAGCAGCCGGACACCCGCAATTGAGACCCAGTACTTC; CDR3: CASSRTPAIETQYF; size: .; J: TRBJ2-5; V: TRBV11-2; D: .
DNA: TGTGCCAGCAGCTCAGTCAGGGGGAATGGCTACACCTTC; CDR3: CASSSVRGNGYTF; size: .; J: TRBJ1-2; V: TRBV7-9; D: TRBD1
DNA: TGTGCCAGCAGCATTACAACCTCCGGGGCAAATGAGCAGTTCTTC; CDR3: CASSITTSGANEQFF; size: once; J: TRBJ2-1; V: TRBV7-6; D: .
DNA: TGTGCCAGCAGTGAAGCAGGGACCGTGAACACTGAAGCTTTCTTT; CDR3: CASSEAGTVNTEAFF; size: .; J: TRBJ1-1; V: TRBV6-1; D: .
DNA: TGTGCCAGCAGCCCACGCGGACTAGCGGATTTCACCGGGGAGCTGTTTTTT; CDR3: CASSPRGLADFTGELFF; size: once; J: TRBJ2-2; V: TRBV5-4; D: TRBD2
DNA: TGTGCCAGCAGCACGGGGGGATTCGAGCAGTACTTC; CDR3: CASSTGGFEQYF; size: .; J: TRBJ2-7; V: TRBV12-3/TRBV12-4; D: TRBD2
DNA: TGTGCCAGCAGTGACCGCTACAGGGGCATGAACACTGAAGCTTTCTTT; CDR3: CASSDRYRGMNTEAFF; size: .; J: TRBJ1-1; V: TRBV6-1; D: TRBD1
DNA: TGTGCCAGCAGCTTAGGGCACACTAATGAAAAACTGTTTTTT; CDR3: CASSLGHTNEKLFF; size: .; J: TRBJ1-4; V: TRBV11-2; D: .
DNA: TGTGCCAGCAGCCGGCTGCCCTACGAGCAGTACTTC; CDR3: CASSRLPYEQYF; size: .; J: TRBJ2-7; V: TRBV5-6; D: .
DNA: TGTGCCAGCAGCCCAAGGGACAGTCCGGGGCCCCAGCATTTT; CDR3: CASSPRDSPGPQHF; size: .; J: TRBJ1-5; V: TRBV7-2; D: TRBD1
DNA: TGTGCCAGCAGAAGACTAGCGGGAGGCCCAGATACGCAGTATTTT; CDR3: CASRRLAGGPDTQYF; size: .; J: TRBJ2-3; V: TRBV2; D: TRBD2
DNA: TGTGCCAGCAGCTCTGGACAGGGTGACCATCAGCCCCAGCATTTT; CDR3: CASSSGQGDHQPQHF; size: .; J: TRBJ1-5; V: TRBV7-8; D: TRBD1
DNA: TGTGCCAGCAGCCCGCCGGGAGCGCCAAGCTACAATGAGCAGTTCTTC; CDR3: CASSPPGAPSYNEQFF; size: once; J: TRBJ2-1; V: TRBV7-3; D: .
DNA: TGCGCCAGCAGCTTGGAGGACAGGGGCCACGAGCAGTACTTC; CDR3: CASSLEDRGHEQYF; size: .; J: TRBJ2-7; V: TRBV5-1; D: TRBD1
DNA: TGTGCCTGCGGACTAGCGGGGGAGACCTCCTACGAGCAGTACTTC; CDR3: CACGLAGETSYEQYF; size: .; J: TRBJ2-7; V: TRBV30; D: TRBD2
DNA: TGTGCCAGCAGCTCTACTAACACCGGGACGGTGAACACTGAAGCTTTCTTT; CDR3: CASSSTNTGTVNTEAFF; size: .; J: TRBJ1-1; V: TRBV21-1; D: .
DNA: TGTGCCAGCAGTTGGACTAGCGGGAGGGCAAAACAGTTCTTC; CDR3: CASSWTSGRAKQFF; size: .; J: TRBJ2-1; V: TRBV6-4; D: TRBD2
DNA: TGTGCCAGCAGCCGAACTAGCGGGATCTACAATGAGCAGTTCTTC; CDR3: CASSRTSGIYNEQFF; size: .; J: TRBJ2-1; V: TRBV6-5; D: TRBD2
DNA: TGTGCCAGCAGCGAAGGGGGGGCTAGCTCCTACGAGCAGTACTTC; CDR3: CASSEGGASSYEQYF; size: .; J: TRBJ2-7; V: TRBV6-1; D: .
DNA: TGTGCCAGCTCACCTTTCAGGGGAACTAACTATGGCTACACCTTC; CDR3: CASSPFRGTNYGYTF; size: .; J: TRBJ1-2; V: TRBV18; D: .
DNA: TGTGCCAGCATCTCGGGAGGAGGGCACAATGAGCAGTTCTTC; CDR3: CASISGGGHNEQFF; size: .; J: TRBJ2-1; V: TRBV7-3; D: TRBD2
DNA: TGTGCCTGGAGTCGACAGGCAAAAGGATATGGCTACACCTTC; CDR3: CAWSRQAKGYGYTF; size: few; J: TRBJ1-2; V: TRBV30; D: .
DNA: TGTGCCAGCAGCTTAGGACAGACCAATCAGCCCCAGCATTTT; CDR3: CASSLGQTNQPQHF; size: .; J: TRBJ1-5; V: TRBV11-2; D: .
DNA: TGTGCCAGCAGCCATACAGGTCGGGAGACCCAGTACTTC; CDR3: CASSHTGRETQYF; size: .; J: TRBJ2-5; V: TRBV3-1/TRBV3-2; D: .
DNA: TGTGCCAGCAGTGTCGATGGGCAGATTGAAGAGACCCAGTACTTC; CDR3: CASSVDGQIEETQYF; size: .; J: TRBJ2-5; V: TRBV25-1; D: .
DNA: TGTGCCAGCAGCCCAAGGTACACAGATACGCAGTATTTT; CDR3: CASSPRYTDTQYF; size: .; J: TRBJ2-3; V: TRBV7-2; D: .
DNA: TGTGCCAGCAGCTTAGAAGCTTTGGGGTATGGCTACACCTTC; CDR3: CASSLEALGYGYTF; size: .; J: TRBJ1-2; V: TRBV11-2; D: .
DNA: TGTGCCTGGAGCTTGGGGGCTGGGGCCAACGTCCTGACTTTC; CDR3: CAWSLGAGANVLTF; size: once; J: TRBJ2-6; V: TRBV30; D: .
DNA: TGTGCCAGTAGTATAGATATGCAGGGTCGCGGCTACACCTTC; CDR3: CASSIDMQGRGYTF; size: .; J: TRBJ1-2; V: TRBV19; D: .